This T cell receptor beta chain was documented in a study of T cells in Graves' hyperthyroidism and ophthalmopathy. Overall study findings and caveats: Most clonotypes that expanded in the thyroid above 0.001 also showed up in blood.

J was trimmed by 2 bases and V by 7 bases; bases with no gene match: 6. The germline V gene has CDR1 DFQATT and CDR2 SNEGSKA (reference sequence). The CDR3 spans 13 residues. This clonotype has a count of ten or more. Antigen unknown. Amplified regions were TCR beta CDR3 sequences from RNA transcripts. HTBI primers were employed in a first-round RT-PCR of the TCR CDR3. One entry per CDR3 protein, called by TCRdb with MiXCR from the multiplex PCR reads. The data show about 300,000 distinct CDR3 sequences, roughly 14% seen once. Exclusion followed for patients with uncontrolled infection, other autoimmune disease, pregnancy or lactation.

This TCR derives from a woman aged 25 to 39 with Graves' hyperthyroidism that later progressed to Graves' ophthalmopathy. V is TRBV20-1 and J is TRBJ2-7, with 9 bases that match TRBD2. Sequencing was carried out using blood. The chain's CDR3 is CSEASGNTYEQYF. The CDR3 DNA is TGCAGTGAGGCTAGCGGGAATACCTACGAGCAGTACTTC.